A single sample is the source of the 21 T cell receptor beta chains below, sequenced in a study of blood T cell repertoires in COVID-19. Here immunoSEQ multiplex PCR was the method, and the copy in TCRdb shows in-frame clones only, minus some. The repertoire consists of 200,000 to 300,000 clones, with 86% occurring once and the leading ten covering almost 2%. Material for sequencing was peripheral blood. The receptors derive from a man younger than 45 with active or convalescent COVID-19.

The CDR3 protein is CASSPEDYSNEQFF. CDR3 DNA sequence: TGTGCCAGCAGCCCAGAGGACTACTCCAATGAGCAGTTCTTC. The chain combines TRBV9 with TRBJ2-1; D possibly corresponds to TRBD2 (6 bases). CDR3 length equals 14 residues. V lost 4 bases and J 6 bases, leaving 14 bases between the germline ends. CDR1 SGDLS and CDR2 YYNGEE come from the germline V gene.

The V gene is TRBV11-1, the J gene TRBJ1-4; D is perhaps TRBD1 (5 bases). The ends were cut back, 5 bases at V and 7 bases at J, with 17 bases in the middle. This CDR3 has 15 residues. Germline V gives CDR1 SGHAT, CDR2 FQDESV (reference sequence). The CDR3 protein is CASSPAGPQSEKLFF. CDR3 DNA: TGTGCCAGCAGCCCGGCGGGGCCCCAGTCTGAAAAACTGTTTTTT.

J is TRBJ2-5 and V is TRBV27, with 7 positions matching TRBD1. With V trimmed by 4 bases and J by 1 base, 6 bases remained unmatched. Germline V gene data show CDR1 as MNHEY and CDR2 as SMNVEV (reference sequence). The CDR3 loop spans 15 amino acids. CDR3 bases: TGTGCCAGCAGTTACTCTAACAGGGGCCAAGAGACCCAGTACTTC. Its protein product is CASSYSNRGQETQYF.

The chain recombines TRBV7-6 with TRBJ2-7; 7 bases match TRBD1. The CDR3 runs to 15 residues. After removal of 5 bases from V and 1 base from J, the junction contained 8 bases not matched to a gene. From germline, CDR1 is SGHVS and CDR2 FNYEAQ. CDR3 amino acids: CASSDRTGVSYEQYF. CDR3 nucleotides: TGTGCCAGCAGCGACCGTACAGGGGTGTCCTACGAGCAGTACTTC.

The chain carries TRBV9 and TRBJ1-2, with TRBD1 matching over 9 bases. V shed 2 bases and J 7 bases; nucleotides not matched to a gene: 12. Germline V lookup: CDR1 SGDLS, CDR2 YYNGEE. CDR3 length: 16 amino acids. This chain's CDR3 is CASSVGQGGSGSGYTF. Here the CDR3 DNA reads TGTGCCAGCAGCGTGGGACAGGGAGGATCTGGCTCTGGCTACACCTTC.

The CDR3 DNA sequence: TGCGCCAGCAGCCAAGTGCCGGGACAGGGGACGGAAAAACTGTTTTTT. Its protein product is CASSQVPGQGTEKLFF. The V call is TRBV4-3, the J call TRBJ1-4; 10 positions agree with TRBD1. The germline V gene has CDR1 LGHNA and CDR2 YSLEER. The CDR3 contains 16 residues. The ends lost 1 base at V and 8 bases at J; junction bases unmatched: 7.

The rearrangement links TRBV4-3 to TRBJ1-3; D not certain. The CDR3 contains 13 residues. Trimming removed 0 bases at V and 8 bases at J, with 8 bases between. Germline V gene data show CDR1 as LGHNA and CDR2 as YSLEER. In nucleotides, the CDR3 is TGCGCCAGCAGCCAAGAACGGAGGGACACCATATATTTT. As protein: CASSQERRDTIYF.

This clone has more than one count but fewer than ten. The rearrangement links TRBV19 to TRBJ1-2; no definite D call. Germline assignment: CDR1 LNHDA and CDR2 SQIVND (reference sequence). The CDR3 covers 14 residues. Trimming removed 1 base from V and 2 bases from J, with 8 bases in between. This CDR3 is CASSIAGENYGYTF. CDR3 DNA: TGTGCCAGTAGTATAGCCGGAGAGAACTATGGCTACACCTTC.

In this sample, this clone turned up a few times. The chain recombines TRBV7-2 with TRBJ2-7; 8 nucleotides line up with TRBD1. CDR1 and CDR2 from the germline V gene are SGHTA and FQGNSA. The length of the CDR3 is 12 residues. The J segment lost 9 bases and the V segment lost 5 bases, leaving 6 bases of the junction unmatched. The CDR3 protein is CASSADGTGQYF. The CDR3 DNA is TGTGCCAGCAGCGCCGACGGGACAGGGCAGTACTTC.

The chain employs TRBV3-1 (or the pseudogene TRBV3-2) and TRBJ1-4; D unclear. The V gene's germline CDR1 is LGHDT and CDR2 YNNKEL (reference sequence). CDR3 length: 16 amino acids. The ends were cut back, 0 bases at V and 0 bases at J, with 8 bases in the middle. CDR3 amino acids: CASSQDAGTTNEKLFF. In nucleotides, the CDR3 is TGTGCCAGCAGCCAAGATGCCGGGACAACTAATGAAAAACTGTTTTTT.

In its sample, this clone was seen many times. The chain uses TRBV11-2 and TRBJ2-7, with 10 bases identical to TRBD1. CDR3 size: 18 residues. Looked up from germline, CDR1 is SGHAT and CDR2 is FQNNGV. J was trimmed by 3 bases and V by 5 bases; bases with no gene match: 16. The CDR3 bases are TGTGCCAGCAGCCCAGTGTCCCGGGACAGGGGACGGGGCTACGAGCAGTACTTC. Its translation is CASSPVSRDRGRGYEQYF.

The chain combines TRBV19 with TRBJ2-1; 8 positions match TRBD2. The CDR3 covers 14 residues. After removal of 7 bases from V and 4 bases from J, the junction contained 6 bases not matched to a gene. Germline values: CDR1 LNHDA, CDR2 SQIVND (reference sequence). CDR3 nucleotides: TGTGCCAGTAACGGCGGGGGGAGTTACAATGAGCAGTTCTTC. This gives the protein CASNGGGSYNEQFF.

This clone showed up just a few times. This chain connects TRBV4-3 to TRBJ2-7, with D perhaps matching TRBD1 (5 bases). Germline loops: CDR1 LGHNA, CDR2 YSLEER. Between the trimmed V and J ends, which lost 0 bases and 0 bases, there was a span of 9 bases. This CDR3 region has 15 residues. The DNA of the CDR3 is TGCGCCAGCAGCCAAGAAAGACAGTACTCCTACGAGCAGTACTTC. Translating gives CASSQERQYSYEQYF.

This clone was detected a few times. The chain links TRBV6-5 to TRBJ1-6; D is ambiguous. Per germline, CDR1 MNHEY and CDR2 SVGAGI. The ends were cut back, 6 bases at V and 8 bases at J, with 11 bases in the middle. CDR3 length: 13 amino acids. The CDR3 reads CASRATIDSPLHF. The CDR3 DNA sequence: TGTGCCAGCAGGGCCACCATTGATTCACCCCTCCACTTT.

This clone was picked up one time. The genes are TRBV2 and TRBJ1-6, with 8 bases that match TRBD1. Trimming at V came to 6 bases and at J to 7 bases, leaving 8 bases not matched to a gene. The CDR3 covers 15 residues. The germline V gene encodes CDR1 SNHLY and CDR2 FYNNEI. DNA of the CDR3: TGTGCCAGCAGGGCAACAGGGGGTGGAAATTCACCCCTCCACTTT. It translates to CASRATGGGNSPLHF.

In DNA form, the CDR3 reads TGTGCCAGCAGCTTCCCTCAGCGTTCCCACACAGATACGCAGTATTTT. Amino acid sequence: CASSFPQRSHTDTQYF. This chain connects TRBV5-6 to TRBJ2-3; D uncertain. The CDR3 loop spans 16 amino acids. Germline loops: CDR1 SGHDT, CDR2 YYEEEE. Trimming shortened V by 2 bases and J by 2 bases, and 15 bases separated the two germline ends.

The chain has TRBV7-2 and TRBJ2-7; D might be TRBD2 (5 bases). The CDR3 consists of 15 residues. The germline gives CDR1 SGHTA, CDR2 FQGNSA. V was trimmed by 1 base and J by 0 bases, leaving 10 bases between them. The DNA for the CDR3 is TGTGCCAGCAGCTTAGGTAGGAGGAGCTCCTACGAGCAGTACTTC. Encoded protein: CASSLGRRSSYEQYF.

The rearrangement links TRBV6-1 to TRBJ1-1; D perhaps matches TRBD1 (6 bases). V lost 0 bases, J lost 6 bases, and 11 bases lay in between. The CDR3 is 14 amino acids. Per the germline V gene, CDR1 is MNHNS and CDR2 is SASEGT. The CDR3 DNA is TGTGCCAGCAGTGAAGCGGGGGGGGCGGCTGAAGCTTTCTTT. As protein: CASSEAGGAAEAFF.

The sample holds one count of this clone. The genes are TRBV5-1 and TRBJ2-7; TRBD2 matches at 10 bases. The CDR3 extends over 14 amino acids. V trimming: 4 bases; J trimming: 8 bases; junction bases outside the gene matches: 9. Germline V gene sequence: CDR1 SGHRS, CDR2 YFSETQ. The CDR3 protein is CASSEELAGRKQYF. The CDR3 DNA sequence: TGCGCCAGCAGCGAAGAACTAGCGGGACGCAAGCAGTACTTC.

This chain uses TRBV7-3 with TRBJ1-6; 7 bases map to TRBD1. With 2 bases clipped from V and 6 bases from J, the junction kept 1 base outside the gene matches. The CDR3 consists of 14 residues. Germline CDR1 and CDR2: SGHTA and FQGTGA. The CDR3 bases are TGTGCCAGCAGCTTAGGACAGGTTAATTCACCCCTCCACTTT. This translates into CASSLGQVNSPLHF. Complete variable domain (other parts from reference TRBV7-3 and TRBJ1-6): GAGVSQTPSNKVTEKGKYVELRCDPISGHTALYWYRQSLGQGPEFLIYFQGTGAADDSGLPNDRFFAVRPEGSVSTLKIQRTERGDSAVYLCASSLGQVNSPLHFGNGTRLTVT.

This clone was recorded only once. The rearrangement joins TRBV4-1 to TRBJ2-5, with 10 bases identical to TRBD2. Germline V CDR1 and CDR2: MGHRA, YSYEKL. Trimming cost V 1 base and J 2 bases; bases outside gene matches: 4. CDR3 length: 16 amino acids. The CDR3 coding sequence is TGCGCCAGCAGCCAAGGGATAGCGGGGGGACAAGAGACCCAGTACTTC. Its translation: CASSQGIAGGQETQYF.